The T cell receptor beta chain under discussion was sequenced for a study of somatic mutations in cytotoxic T cells in rheumatoid arthritis. Study background: The authors flow-sorted some V beta antibody-stained T-cell populations at nearly 100% purity, including V beta1+ cells that they sequenced for TCRB.

CDR1 and CDR2 (germline): SGHTA, FQGNSA. The CDR3 is 14 residues long. The V end lost 7 bases, the J end lost 3 bases, and 15 bases lay between the germline ends. Study-level findings and limits: Among rheumatoid arthritis patients and age-matched healthy controls, CD8+ T-cell clonality was not significantly different. Exceedance of 20% of CD8+ cells by the largest CD8+ clone occurred in about an eighth of the roughly 60 patients.

The assay was immunoSEQ multiplex PCR, and TCRdb's table has in-frame clones only and misses some. The sample holds some 20,000 clones, about 86% seen once. As to this clone: Its antigen is undetermined.

Material: CD8+ T cells sorted from blood. This TCR came from a woman aged 45 to 65 in good health. V is TRBV7-2 and J is TRBJ1-2; possibly TRBD1 for D (6 bases). The CDR3 DNA reads TGTGCCAGCAAAAACAGGGCCCAGGACTATGGCTACACCTTC. It translates to CASKNRAQDYGYTF.